The 24 T cell receptor beta chains below all came from one sample that was sequenced in a study of blood T cell repertoires in COVID-19. Using immunoSEQ multiplex PCR, the repertoire was profiled, and TCRdb retains in-frame clones only, with some absent. Here the sample spans 120,000 or so clones, about four fifths being singletons. Sequencing was done on a sample of peripheral blood. These TCRs come from a middle-aged man with active or convalescent COVID-19.

V and J are TRBV6-2 or TRBV6-3 and TRBJ2-5; 11 bases are a match to TRBD2. CDR1 and CDR2 from the germline V gene are MNHEY and SVGEGT. The CDR3 runs to 16 residues. The V segment lost 6 bases and the J segment 4 bases; nucleotides outside the gene matches: 10. The CDR3 coding sequence is TGTGCCAGCAGCCGAATGACTAGCGGGGTTCTAGAGACCCAGTACTTC. This encodes CASSRMTSGVLETQYF.

V usage is TRBV5-1 and J usage is TRBJ2-3, with D possibly matching TRBD1 (6 bases). The CDR3 consists of 14 residues. The V gene lost 0 bases and the J gene lost 8 bases, with 13 bases spanning the gap. Germline V CDR1 and CDR2: SGHRS, YFSETQ. CDR3 amino acids: CASSLDRVEGTQYF. CDR3 nucleotides: TGCGCCAGCAGCTTGGACAGGGTGGAAGGTACGCAGTATTTT.

The chain has TRBV5-1 and TRBJ2-7; 9 nucleotides agree with TRBD2. The CDR3 runs 14 residues. With V trimmed by 6 bases and J by 5 bases, 9 bases remained unmatched. The germline V gene has CDR1 SGHRS and CDR2 YFSETQ. CDR3 nucleotides: TGCGCCAGCAAGGTTGAAGCGGGAGGAAACGAGCAGTACTTC. This gives the protein CASKVEAGGNEQYF.

The V gene is TRBV27, the J gene TRBJ2-1; 7 positions match TRBD2. CDR1 and CDR2 from the germline V gene are MNHEY and SMNVEV (reference sequence). The CDR3 sequence is 14 residues long. V lost 4 bases, J lost 8 bases, and 8 bases stayed unmatched. As DNA, the CDR3 is TGTGCCAGCAGTTCCCGGACTAGGAGGGATGAGCAGTTCTTC. The encoded protein is CASSSRTRRDEQFF.

This clone was seen only once. The chain carries TRBV19 and TRBJ1-6; TRBD1 might be the D (6 bases). CDR1 and CDR2 (germline): LNHDA, SQIVND (reference sequence). Trimming shortened V by 10 bases and J by 0 bases, and 16 bases separated the two germline ends. The CDR3 is 16 residues long. The CDR3 coding sequence is TGTGCCACCTCTAGGGACAAGAGCTCCTATAATTCACCCCTCCACTTT. Its translation: CATSRDKSSYNSPLHF.

The chain uses TRBV6-6 and TRBJ1-4, with D possibly TRBD1 on 6 matching bases. V dropped 4 bases and J dropped 5 bases, with 8 bases sitting between them. The CDR3 consists of 13 residues. CDR1 is MNHNY, CDR2 SVGAGI, per germline (reference sequence). The CDR3 here is CASSLGGNEKLFF. CDR3 bases: TGTGCCAGCAGTTTAGGGGGAAATGAAAAACTGTTTTTT.

The chain uses TRBV5-4 and TRBJ2-1, with D unresolved. The ends were cut back, 1 base at V and 8 bases at J, with 10 bases in the middle. CDR3 size: 13 residues. CDR1 and CDR2 (germline): SGHNT, YYREEE (reference sequence). CDR3 protein: CASSLLVSHEQFF. DNA of the CDR3: TGTGCCAGCAGCTTGCTCGTAAGCCATGAGCAGTTCTTC. The variable domain in full, completed from reference TRBV5-4 and TRBJ2-1, reads ETGVTQSPTHLIKTRGQQVTLRCSSQSGHNTVSWYQQALGQGPQFIFQYYREEENGRGNFPPRFSGLQFPNYSSELNVNALELDDSALYLCASSLLVSHEQFFGPGTRLTVL.

The CDR3 region is CASSLSGAGARPNEKLFF. The CDR3 DNA follows: TGTGCCAGCAGTTTATCGGGCGCGGGGGCGCGTCCTAATGAAAAACTGTTTTTT. The chain recombines TRBV28 with TRBJ1-4; D is perhaps TRBD1 (6 bases). Per germline, CDR1 MDHEN and CDR2 SYDVKM. The CDR3 length is 18 residues. Trimming took 1 base from V and 3 from J, leaving 18 bases between them.

The chain is built from TRBV7-9 and TRBJ2-7; weak D call: TRBD1 (7 bases). V lost 3 bases and J lost 2, with 11 bases in between. The CDR3 is 14 residues long. The germline CDR1 and CDR2 sequences are SEHNR and FQNEAQ (reference sequence). For the CDR3, the DNA is TGTGCCAGCAGCTTGGGGGGACAGACCTACGAGCAGTACTTC. The encoded protein is CASSLGGQTYEQYF. The complete variable domain, with remaining parts taken from reference TRBV7-9 and TRBJ2-7, reads DTGVSQNPRHKITKRGQNVTFRCDPISEHNRLYWYRQTLGQGPEFLTYFQNEAQLEKSRLLSDRFSAERPKGSFSTLEIQRTEQGDSAMYLCASSLGGQTYEQYFGPGTRLTVT.

J is TRBJ2-7 and V is TRBV27, with D maybe TRBD2 (6 bases). CDR1 is MNHEY, CDR2 SMNVEV, per germline (reference sequence). Deletions cut 2 bases from V and 7 bases from J, with 15 bases between. CDR3 length: 14 residues. The CDR3 spells CASSLLYGLREQYF. CDR3 nucleotide sequence: TGTGCCAGCAGTTTACTTTACGGACTAAGGGAGCAGTACTTC.

V and J are TRBV4-3 and TRBJ2-5, with D maybe TRBD2 (7 bases). Per the germline V gene, CDR1 is LGHNA and CDR2 is YSLEER. V was cut by 0 bases and J by 4 bases, with 15 bases left in between. There are 16 residues in the CDR3. The CDR3 region has the DNA TGCGCCAGCAGCCAAGAATGGGGGGGGCCGGGAGAGACCCAGTACTTC. Its translation is CASSQEWGGPGETQYF.

The gene calls are TRBV13 and TRBJ2-2, with a tentative D call TRBD2 (6 bases). V lost 0 bases to trimming and J lost 0 bases, with 11 bases between them. Per the germline V gene, CDR1 is PRHDT and CDR2 is FYEKMQ (reference sequence). There are 17 residues in the CDR3. CDR3 amino acids: CASSLGLGGTNTGELFF. CDR3 sequence (DNA): TGTGCCAGCAGCTTAGGCCTGGGGGGAACGAACACCGGGGAGCTGTTTTTT.

This clone was observed a few times. A junction boundary mismatches the germline segment, possibly from a read error. This chain uses TRBV20-1 with TRBJ1-1; 8 bases are shared with TRBD1. Germline V gives CDR1 DFQATT, CDR2 SNEGSKA (reference sequence). The CDR3 has 11 amino acids. CDR3 protein: CSAFTTGAPIF. The CDR3 bases are TGCAGTGCTTTCACGACAGGGGCTCCCATATTT.

This chain links TRBV18 with TRBJ1-4, with D maybe TRBD1 (6 bases). This CDR3 contains 14 residues. Germline CDR1 and CDR2: KGHSH and LQKENI. V gave up 4 bases and J gave up 4 bases, with 10 bases separating them. CDR3 coding DNA: TGTGCCAGCTCACTCCGGACAGATAATGAAAAACTGTTTTTT. This translates into CASSLRTDNEKLFF.

The rearrangement joins TRBV9 to TRBJ2-2; 7 bases fit TRBD2. The CDR3 consists of 16 residues. V was pared by 4 bases and J by 1 base, with 7 bases of the junction left unmatched. Germline loops: CDR1 SGDLS, CDR2 YYNGEE. In DNA form, the CDR3 reads TGTGCCAGCAGCCCCCCCCAGCGGGGGAACACCGGGGAGCTGTTTTTT. Translated: CASSPPQRGNTGELFF.

There are a few counts of this clone. The genes are TRBV29-1 and TRBJ2-3; tentative D call: TRBD2 (6 bases). Germline loops: CDR1 SQVTM, CDR2 ANQGSEA. V was shortened by 6 bases and J by 4 bases, with 17 bases between the two germline ends. The CDR3 loop spans 14 amino acids. The CDR3 region has the DNA TGCAGCGTCGAGTCGGACTACTCCTCAGATACGCAGTATTTT. Its translation is CSVESDYSSDTQYF.

The V call is TRBV6-2 or TRBV6-3, the J call TRBJ2-5, with 9 bases lining up with TRBD1. Germline CDR1 and CDR2: MNHEY and SVGEGT. Germline trimming cut 2 bases from V and 2 bases from J; bases unmatched to any gene: 15. The CDR3 runs 19 residues. CDR3 DNA sequence: TGTGCCAGCAGTTACCCCGGGACAGGGAATTTTGTATTACAAGAGACCCAGTACTTC. As protein: CASSYPGTGNFVLQETQYF.

The chain joins TRBV5-6 to TRBJ2-2; no clear D gene. The CDR3 is made up of 13 amino acids. Trimming took 0 bases from V and 6 from J, leaving 6 bases between them. Germline V lookup: CDR1 SGHDT, CDR2 YYEEEE. The CDR3 sequence: CASSLGAPGELFF. CDR3 coding DNA: TGTGCCAGCAGCTTGGGGGCCCCCGGGGAGCTGTTTTTT.

V and J are TRBV27 and TRBJ1-6; D gene uncertain. The germline gives CDR1 MNHEY, CDR2 SMNVEV (reference sequence). Trimming pared 2 bases from V and 7 bases from J, leaving 3 bases between. The CDR3 length is 12 residues. The DNA of the CDR3 is TGTGCCAGCAGTTTAACAAATTCACCCCTCCACTTT. As protein: CASSLTNSPLHF.

This clone was seen only once. This chain uses TRBV6-5 with TRBJ1-2; 7 nucleotides line up with TRBD1. The CDR3 runs 14 residues. Trimming took 4 bases from V and 1 from J; bases not matched to a gene: 3. Looked up from germline, CDR1 is MNHEY and CDR2 is SVGAGI. The CDR3 is CASSSDRVNYGYTF. CDR3 DNA sequence: TGTGCCAGCAGTTCCGACAGGGTTAACTATGGCTACACCTTC.

The chain uses TRBV10-3 and TRBJ1-1, with D possibly TRBD1 on 6 matching bases. Looked up from germline, CDR1 is ENHRY and CDR2 is SYGVKD. Trimming pared 7 bases from V and 3 bases from J, leaving 12 bases between. CDR3 length: 13 residues. The CDR3 region is CAITGTQDTEAFF. CDR3 DNA: TGTGCCATCACCGGGACACAGGACACTGAAGCTTTCTTT.

V and J are TRBV5-4 and TRBJ2-2; 9 nucleotides agree with TRBD2. Germline CDR1 SGHNT, CDR2 YYREEE (reference sequence). The V gene end was trimmed by 4 bases and the J gene end by 3 bases; junction bases not matched to a gene: 7. The CDR3 length is 16 residues. For the CDR3, the DNA is TGTGCCAGCAGCCCCAGAGCGGGGGGCGACACCGGGGAGCTGTTTTTT. It encodes CASSPRAGGDTGELFF.

The chain has TRBV30 and TRBJ2-3, with TRBD2 identical over 7 bases. With V trimmed by 2 bases and J by 1 base, 3 bases remained unmatched. The germline V gene encodes CDR1 GTSNPN and CDR2 SVGIG (reference sequence). This CDR3 contains 14 residues. CDR3: CAWSFRGGTDTQYF. CDR3 bases: TGTGCCTGGAGTTTCCGGGGGGGCACAGATACGCAGTATTTT.

The chain links TRBV18 to TRBJ1-2; TRBD1 aligns across 9 bases. This CDR3 contains 20 residues. CDR1 is KGHSH and CDR2 is LQKENI in the germline V gene. V was pared by 5 bases and J by 6 bases, with 25 bases of the junction left unmatched. DNA of the CDR3: TGTGCCAGCTCAGAACACCGACCGGGACAGGGAAGCCTTACGGGGAATGGCTACACCTTC. It translates to CASSEHRPGQGSLTGNGYTF.